This T cell receptor (beta chain) was documented in a study of neurological immune-mediated disorders. Described time point: longitudinal time-point 3. This clonotype was seen repeatedly, ten times or more. With 10-nucleotide random UMIs, 5'RACE was used to make the cDNA. TCRdb recomputed calls from the 5' RACE reads with MiXCR, one row per CDR3 protein. The table shows 53,000 or so distinct CDR3 sequences, with 6.5% to 8.5% occurring only once. The CDR3 sequence is 14 residues long. Germline CDR1 and CDR2: SQVTM and ANQGSEA. V lost 1 base to trimming and J lost 1 base, with 10 bases between them. The chain is built from TRBV29-1 and TRBJ2-5; tentative D call: TRBD1 (6 bases). The sequenced sample consisted of PBMCs. This sequence originates from a woman aged 35 to 49 in good health. The CDR3 loop reads CSVEGTVTQETQYF. Written as DNA, the CDR3 is TGCAGCGTTGAAGGGACAGTGACCCAAGAGACCCAGTACTTC. The full variable domain, in which reference TRBV29-1 and TRBJ2-5 provide the parts outside the CDR3, is SAVISQKPSRDICQRGTSLTIQCQVDSQVTMMFWYRQQPGQSLTLIATANQGSEATYESGFVIDKFPISRPNLTFSTLTVSNMSPEDSSIYLCSVEGTVTQETQYFGPGTRLLVL.